The TCR beta chain described here comes from a study of patients and donors after allogeneic stem cell transplantation. TCRdb fed the RT-PCR reads into MiXCR, producing one record per CDR3 protein. This table has about 87,000 distinct CDR3 sequences, 5% appearing once. The CDR3 spans 13 residues. In germline, CDR1 is SGHTA, CDR2 FQGNSA. V lost 5 bases and J 4 bases, leaving 11 bases between the germline ends. The sequenced material came from blood, either unsorted or a sorted T cell fraction (not recorded which). The sequence was collected from a human donor who was either an allogeneic HSCT recipient or a stem cell or donor lymphocyte infusion donor (not recorded which). It is not recorded whose cells these are; they may come from a transplant donor. This chain connects TRBV7-2 to TRBJ1-2; D possibly corresponds to TRBD1 (5 bases). The CDR3 nucleotides read TGTGCCAGCAGCCCCGGGGGGGTCTATGGCTACACCTTC. Translation gives CASSPGGVYGYTF.